A single sample gave rise to the 20 T cell receptor beta chains below, sequenced in a study of CD8+ T cells in alopecia areata. CD4, CD8alpha, NKG2D, NKG2ACE and other markers guided sorting of pooled cutaneous lymph node cells. Extracted from the samples, RNA was reverse transcribed into cDNA to serve as the sequencing template. Using immunoSEQ multiplex PCR, the repertoire was profiled, and TCRdb retains in-frame clones only, with some absent. Sampling found about 19,000 clones, none seen once. Sequencing was done on a sample of CD8+ T cells sorted from a lymph node. These receptors came from a C3H/HeJ mouse with alopecia areata. The MHC haplotype of the strain is H2-k.

This clone was detected only a few times. Gene names are the mouse ones. Read sequence stops 4 residues before the CDR3 end, and the germline J gene provides the missing end. The J gene is TRBJ2-5, the V gene TRBV14, with D possibly being TRBD1 (5 bases). Germline lookup yields CDR1 SGHDT and CDR2 FRDEAV. This CDR3 is built from 12 residues. The CDR3 is CASSQGGDTQYF. The CDR3 bases that were read are TGTGCCAGCAGTCAGGGAGGAGAC.

There are many counts of this clone. The gene symbols are mouse symbols. Read coverage stops 4 residues before the CDR3 terminus; the germline J gene supplies the remainder. The V and J genes are TRBV13-3 and TRBJ2-7; 7 bases fit TRBD2. There are 14 residues in the CDR3. Trimming removed 3 bases from V and 1 base from J; junction bases left unmatched: 4. The germline V gene encodes CDR1 NNHDY and CDR2 SYVADS. CDR3 amino acids: CASSGAWGSYEQYF. Partial CDR3 DNA: TGTGCCAGCAGTGGGGCCTGGGGGTCCTAT.

This clone has at least ten counts. Genes and germline are mouse. With the read ending 4 residues before the CDR3 end, the germline J gene is used to fill in that end. The V gene is TRBV5, the J gene TRBJ2-2; D ambiguous. Trimming removed 2 bases at V and 3 bases at J, with 4 bases between. The CDR3 has 13 residues. Germline CDR1 and CDR2: LGHNA and YNLKQL (reference sequence). CDR3 residues: CASSQPDTGQLYF. The covered CDR3 bases are TGTGCCAGCAGCCAACCAGACACCGGG.

For this clone: The listed genes are named as in mouse. From the germline J gene comes the end of the CDR3, since the read stops 4 residues before it. J is TRBJ2-5 and V is TRBV13-1, with D tentatively TRBD2 (7 bases). The CDR3 totals 18 residues. From germline, CDR1 is NSHNY and CDR2 SYGAGN. V was pared by 0 bases and J by 0 bases, with 17 bases between. This chain's CDR3 is CASSDAGAGGLNQDTQYF. The part of the CDR3 DNA that was read is TGTGCCAGCAGTGATGCAGGGGCTGGGGGTCTTAACCAAGAC.

This clone came up a few times. The gene names here belong to mouse. This CDR3 is CTCSGWGGDDTQYF. The part of the CDR3 DNA that was read is TGCACCTGCAGTGGATGGGGGGGCGATGAC. The chain combines TRBV1 with TRBJ2-5; 9 positions agree with TRBD2. The observed sequence ends 4 residues before the CDR3 terminus, with the missing tail filled in from the germline J gene. This CDR3 is 14 amino acids long. Germline assignment: CDR1 NSQYPW and CDR2 LRSPGD (reference sequence).

There are a few counts of this clone. TCRdb's protein sequence differs at residue 13 from the translated DNA; the protein presented here follows the DNA. These gene names are mouse names. The CDR3 extends 3 residues past the end of the read, so its final part is completed from the germline J gene. V usage is TRBV13-3 and J usage is TRBJ1-3; TRBD1 might be the D (6 bases). Germline V gene data show CDR1 as NNHDY and CDR2 as SYVADS. This CDR3 has 16 amino acids. Trimming stripped 1 base from V and 0 bases from J, with 11 bases between. CDR3 amino acids: CASSDRDTTSGNTLYF. The part of the CDR3 DNA that was read is TGTGCCAGCAGTGATAGGGACACCACTTCTGGAAATACG.

Of note for this clone: Mouse germline and gene names are used. The sequenced fragment ends 4 residues before the CDR3 boundary, so the rest is inferred from the germline J gene. The rearrangement links TRBV19 to TRBJ2-5; tentatively, D is TRBD2 (6 bases). CDR3 size: 14 residues. Germline CDR1 is FNHDT and CDR2 is SITEND (reference sequence). Trimming removed 2 bases at V and 2 bases at J, with 9 bases between. Incomplete CDR3 DNA: TGTGCCAGCAGTATTTCCTGGGGCCAAGAC. Translation: CASSISWGQD. The full CDR3 sequence reads CASSISWGQDTQYF. The variable domain in full, completed from reference TRBV19 and TRBJ2-5, reads GGIITQTPKFLIGQEGQKLTLKCQQNFNHDTMYWYRQDSGKGLRLIYYSITENDLQKGDLSEGYDASREKKSSFSLTVTSAQKNEMAVFLCASSISWGQDTQYFGPGTRLLVL.

As concerns this clone: Any gene name here is a mouse gene name. With the read ending 4 residues before the CDR3 end, the germline J gene is used to fill in that end. This chain uses TRBV13-3 with TRBJ2-7, with 11 nucleotides matching TRBD2. Germline CDR1 reads NNHDY; CDR2 reads SYVADS. CDR3 length equals 13 residues. Here the CDR3 reads CASRDWGGYEQYF. The CDR3 bases that were read are TGTGCCAGCAGAGACTGGGGGGGGTAT.

This clone has a handful of counts. Genes and germline are mouse. The sequence runs out 4 residues before the end of the CDR3; the remainder is reconstructed from the germline J gene. V and J are TRBV1 and TRBJ1-1, with 7 positions matching TRBD1. The CDR3 length is 15 residues. Germline loops: CDR1 NSQYPW, CDR2 LRSPGD (reference sequence). Trimming at V came to 3 bases and at J to 1 base, leaving 5 bases not matched to a gene. This CDR3 is CTCSARQGGNTEVFF. The sequenced CDR3 bases are TGCACCTGCAGTGCCCGACAGGGAGGGAACACA.

As regards this clone: The gene names given are mouse names. This chain's CDR3 is CASSIVGGSDYTF. The part of the CDR3 DNA that was read is TGTGCCAGCAGTATTGTGGGGGGCTCC. The chain carries TRBV19 and TRBJ1-2, with TRBD1 as a possible D gene (5 bases). The read ends 4 residues shy of where the CDR3 ends; the end is completed using the germline J gene. The CDR3 loop spans 13 amino acids. V was pared by 2 bases and J by 4 bases, with 9 bases between. Germline V gene lookup returns CDR1 FNHDT and CDR2 SITEND (reference sequence).

On this clone: Gene and germline names: mouse. The read ends 4 residues before the CDR3 terminus; that terminus is restored from the germline J gene. The J gene is TRBJ2-7, the V gene TRBV19; D remains unclear. The germline CDR1 and CDR2 sequences are FNHDT and SITEND (reference sequence). Deletions cut 4 bases from V and 3 bases from J, with 8 bases between. The CDR3 covers 12 residues. Incomplete CDR3 DNA: TGTGCCAGCAGTTCGACAATCTAT. It is translated as CASSSTIY. The full CDR3 protein is CASSSTIYEQYF.

Notes on this clone: Genes and germline are mouse. Read coverage stops 4 residues before the CDR3 terminus; the germline J gene supplies the remainder. The chain has TRBV13-3 and TRBJ2-3; 12 positions agree with TRBD2. Looked up from germline, CDR1 is NNHDY and CDR2 is SYVADS. CDR3 length: 16 residues. Germline trimming cut 5 bases from V and 0 bases from J; bases unmatched to any gene: 4. The CDR3 region is CASRWTGGVSAETLYF. CDR3 DNA (partial): TGTGCCAGCAGATGGACTGGGGGGGTTAGTGCAGAA.

The sample holds a few counts of this clone. Mouse gene names apply. Incomplete CDR3 DNA: TGTGCCAGCAGTGGACTGGGAGGCCTTAGTGCAGAA. Amino acids: CASSGLGGLSAE. The whole CDR3 sequence is CASSGLGGLSAETLYF. J is TRBJ2-3 and V is TRBV19; 8 nucleotides agree with TRBD2. Read coverage stops 4 residues before the CDR3 terminus; the germline J gene supplies the remainder. The V and J ends lost 4 bases and 0 bases, in that order; junction bases with no gene match: 7. From germline, CDR1 is FNHDT and CDR2 SITEND (reference sequence). There are 16 residues in the CDR3.

This clone has just a few counts. The gene names given are mouse names. The CDR3 goes on 4 residues after the read ends, and that part is filled in from the germline J gene. This rearrangement joins TRBV31 to TRBJ2-4; 8 bases match TRBD1. The CDR3 has 14 amino acids. From germline, CDR1 is GKSSPN and CDR2 SITVG. With V trimmed by 0 bases and J by 3 bases, 2 bases remained unmatched. CDR3 amino acids: CAWSLAGGQNTLYF. The CDR3 bases that were read are TGTGCCTGGAGTCTGGCAGGGGGCCAAAAC.

This clone was recorded a few times. Genes here carry mouse names. The observed sequence ends 4 residues before the CDR3 terminus, with the missing tail filled in from the germline J gene. This chain connects TRBV5 to TRBJ2-1; 13 bases agree with TRBD2. The CDR3 runs to 16 residues. Germline CDR1 reads LGHNA; CDR2 reads YNLKQL (reference sequence). The CDR3 DNA, read in part, is TGTGCCAGCAGCCCCTGGACTGGGGGGGCCGGGGCT. Translation gives CASSPWTGGAGA. The CDR3 in full is CASSPWTGGAGAEQFF.

Concerning this clone: The genes and germline here are from mouse. The read is 4 residues too short to cover the CDR3 end, so that end is filled in from the germline J gene. V is TRBV13-1 and J is TRBJ2-7; D is undetermined. The V end lost 0 bases, the J end lost 1 base, and 5 bases lay between the germline ends. CDR1 is NSHNY, CDR2 SYGAGN, per germline. This CDR3 has 13 amino acids. The CDR3 spells CASSDARSYEQYF. CDR3 bases read: TGTGCCAGCAGTGATGCCAGATCCTAT.

In its sample, this clone was seen a few times. Gene names refer to mouse genes. Sequencing ends 4 residues short of the CDR3 end; the germline J gene provides the rest. V gene TRBV16 combines with J gene TRBJ2-2, with D perhaps TRBD1 (6 bases). V lost 6 bases and J lost 3, with 11 bases in between. The germline CDR1 and CDR2 sequences are SGHSA and FRNQAP. The CDR3 sequence is 14 residues long. Here the CDR3 reads CASRSGEDTGQLYF. The sequenced CDR3 bases are TGTGCAAGCAGATCAGGGGAGGACACCGGG. The full variable domain, in which reference TRBV16 and TRBJ2-2 provide the parts outside the CDR3, is NAGVIQTPRHKVTGKGQEATLWCEPISGHSAVFWYRQTIVQGLEFLTYFRNQAPIDDSGMPKERFSAQMPNQSHSTLKIQSTQPQDSAVYLCASRSGEDTGQLYFGEGSKLTVL.

This clone was counted many times. Genes and germline are mouse. With the read ending 4 residues before the CDR3 end, the germline J gene is used to fill in that end. The chain employs TRBV13-3 and TRBJ2-1; perhaps TRBD1 as D (5 bases). Per the germline V gene, CDR1 is NNHDY and CDR2 is SYVADS. V shed 5 bases and J shed 1 base, with 7 bases lying between them. The CDR3 is 13 residues long. The CDR3 DNA, read in part, is TGTGCCAGCAGAACAGGAAACTATGCT. The encoded protein is CASRTGNYA. The complete CDR3 reads CASRTGNYAEQFF.

This clone occurred many times. There is a difference at residue 11 between the TCRdb protein and the DNA translation, so the protein given here was translated from the DNA. All gene names here are mouse names. The sequence runs out 3 residues before the end of the CDR3; the remainder is reconstructed from the germline J gene. This chain joins TRBV19 and TRBJ1-3; possibly TRBD1 for D (6 bases). Germline V gene data show CDR1 as FNHDT and CDR2 as SITEND (reference sequence). Trimming took off 4 bases at V and 0 bases at J, with 8 bases between the two ends. The CDR3 has 14 amino acids. The covered CDR3 bases are TGTGCCAGCAGTTGGACAGTTTCTGGAAATACG. This sequence encodes CASSWTVSGNT. Given in full, the CDR3 is CASSWTVSGNTLYF.

This clone occurred a few times. Mouse gene names apply. The read terminates 4 residues ahead of where the CDR3 ends, so the germline J gene completes it. The rearrangement joins TRBV1 to TRBJ1-4, with 7 bases lining up with TRBD1. Germline CDR1 reads NSQYPW; CDR2 reads LRSPGD (reference sequence). This CDR3 is 15 amino acids long. V dropped 1 base and J dropped 3; count of bases not matched to a gene: 2. The CDR3 here is CTCSAVRGANERLFF. CDR3 bases read: TGCACCTGCAGTGCAGTCAGGGGGGCCAACGAA.